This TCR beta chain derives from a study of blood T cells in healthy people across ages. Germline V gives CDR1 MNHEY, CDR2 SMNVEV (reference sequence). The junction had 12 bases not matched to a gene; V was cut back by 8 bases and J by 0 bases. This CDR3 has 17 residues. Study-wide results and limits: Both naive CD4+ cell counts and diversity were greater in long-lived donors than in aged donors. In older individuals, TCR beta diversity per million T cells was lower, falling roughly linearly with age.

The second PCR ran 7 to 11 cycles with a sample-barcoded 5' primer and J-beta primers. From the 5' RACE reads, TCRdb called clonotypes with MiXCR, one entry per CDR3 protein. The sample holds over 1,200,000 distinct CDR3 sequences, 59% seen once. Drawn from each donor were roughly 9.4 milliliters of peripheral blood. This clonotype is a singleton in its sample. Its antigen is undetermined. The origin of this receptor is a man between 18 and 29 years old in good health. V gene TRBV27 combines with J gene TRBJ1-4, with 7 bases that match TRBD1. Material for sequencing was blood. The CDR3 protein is CASPGQTVFATNEKLFF. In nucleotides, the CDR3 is TGTGCCAGCCCGGGACAGACCGTTTTTGCAACTAATGAAAAACTGTTTTTT.